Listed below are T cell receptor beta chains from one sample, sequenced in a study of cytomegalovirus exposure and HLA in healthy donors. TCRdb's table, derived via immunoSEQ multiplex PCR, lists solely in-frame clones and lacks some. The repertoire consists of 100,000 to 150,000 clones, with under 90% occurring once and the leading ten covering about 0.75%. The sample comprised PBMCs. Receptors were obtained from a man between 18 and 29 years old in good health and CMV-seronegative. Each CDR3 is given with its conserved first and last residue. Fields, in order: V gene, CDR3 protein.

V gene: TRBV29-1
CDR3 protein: CSTGGSGPHTEAFF

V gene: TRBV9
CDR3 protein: CASSVEQGSYNSPLHF

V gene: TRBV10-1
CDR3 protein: CASSADSYEQYF

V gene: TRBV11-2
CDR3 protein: CASSLDGGFDGYTF

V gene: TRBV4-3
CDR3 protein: CASSQDLLGAYEQYF

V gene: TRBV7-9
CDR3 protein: CASSQETGQRDGYTF

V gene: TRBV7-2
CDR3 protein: CASSPQVSTSYEQYF

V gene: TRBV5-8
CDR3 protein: CASSYTGSGYEQYF

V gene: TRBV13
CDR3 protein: CASSSYRGLYNEKLFF

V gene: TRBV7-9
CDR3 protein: CASSPGTARNTIYF

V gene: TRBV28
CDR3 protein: CASSRPGQGSYEQYF

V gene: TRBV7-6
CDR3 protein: CASSQTGGSQPQHF

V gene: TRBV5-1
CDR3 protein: CASSLAGGANTQYF

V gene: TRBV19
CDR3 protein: CASSIQGANTEAFF

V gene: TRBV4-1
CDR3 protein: CASSQDSDSSYNSPLHF

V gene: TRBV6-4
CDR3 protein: CASRPLPSTDTQYF

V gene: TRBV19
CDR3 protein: CASSIDLGGTGELFF

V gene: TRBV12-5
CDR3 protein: CASGPGQRTDTQYF

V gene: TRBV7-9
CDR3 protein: CASSLARENTEAFF

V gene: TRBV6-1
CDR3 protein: CASSRGARYGNTIYF

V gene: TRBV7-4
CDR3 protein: CASSLWWCSGGNQETQYF

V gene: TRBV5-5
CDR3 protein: CASSWRGNTGELFF

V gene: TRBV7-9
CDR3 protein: CASRGVSGYGYTF

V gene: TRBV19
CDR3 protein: CASSPQGNTIYF

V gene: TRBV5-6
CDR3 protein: CASSLGQGSSNQPQHF

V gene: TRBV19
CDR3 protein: CASSGEQGAGANVLTF

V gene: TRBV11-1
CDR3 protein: CASSKRVEHFEAFF

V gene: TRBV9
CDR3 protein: CASSVEGQGNTEAFF

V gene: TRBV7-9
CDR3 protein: CAISRDRRSGNTIYF

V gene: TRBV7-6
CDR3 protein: CASSLDPTGNYGYTF

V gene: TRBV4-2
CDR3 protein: CASSPSGGANVLTF

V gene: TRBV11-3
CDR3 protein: CASSSTGTGRYEQYF

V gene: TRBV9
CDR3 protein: CASSVGALETQYF

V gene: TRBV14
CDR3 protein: CASSRLQGSAFF

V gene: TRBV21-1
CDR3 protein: CASSKGMKGDRGFGPATDTQYF

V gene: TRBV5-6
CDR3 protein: CASSSIPGEQYF

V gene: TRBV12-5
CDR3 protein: CASGWHQPQHF

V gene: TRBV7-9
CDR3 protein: CASSLTGGAVEQYF

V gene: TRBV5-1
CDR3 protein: CASSGQAGAVNEQFF

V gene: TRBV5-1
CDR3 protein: CASSLYGRGYGYTF

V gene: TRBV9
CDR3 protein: CASSARPEGEQYF

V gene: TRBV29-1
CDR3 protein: CSTPGTGVRGYTF

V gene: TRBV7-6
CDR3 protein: CASSFTDSRDEQFF

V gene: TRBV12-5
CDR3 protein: CASDSPPGQGVPEAFF

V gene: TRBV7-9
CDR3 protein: CASSGPNSNQPQHF

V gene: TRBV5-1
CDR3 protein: CASRRGAKNIQYF

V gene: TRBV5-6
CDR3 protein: CASSLGFDSSYEQYF

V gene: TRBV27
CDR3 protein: CASSLFYPNSFFF

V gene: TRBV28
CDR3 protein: CASSSIWVPGTEAFF

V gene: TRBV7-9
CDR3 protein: CASNKGANQPQHF

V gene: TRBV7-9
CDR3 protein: CASSFGGAYNEQFF

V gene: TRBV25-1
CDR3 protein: CASRISGGGITGELFF

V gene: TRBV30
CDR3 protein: CAWSPGVENQPQHF

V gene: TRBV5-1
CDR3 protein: CASSGQNYEQYF

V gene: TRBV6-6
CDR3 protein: CASSPRTGEAFF

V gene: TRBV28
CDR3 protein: CASSPDRGRNEQYF

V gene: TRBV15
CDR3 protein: CATSRTGLNYEQYF